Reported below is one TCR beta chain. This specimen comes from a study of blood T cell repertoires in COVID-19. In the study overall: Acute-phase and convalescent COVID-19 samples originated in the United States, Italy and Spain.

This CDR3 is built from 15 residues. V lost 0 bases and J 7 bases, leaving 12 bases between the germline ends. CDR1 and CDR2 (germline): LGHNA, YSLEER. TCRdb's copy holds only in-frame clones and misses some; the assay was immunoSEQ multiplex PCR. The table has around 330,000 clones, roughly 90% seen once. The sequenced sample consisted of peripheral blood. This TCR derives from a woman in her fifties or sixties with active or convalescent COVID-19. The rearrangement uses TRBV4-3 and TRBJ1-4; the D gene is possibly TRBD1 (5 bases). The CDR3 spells CASSQDPGGGEKLFF. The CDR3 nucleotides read TGCGCCAGCAGCCAAGACCCGGGGGGAGGTGAAAAACTGTTTTTT.